This T cell receptor (beta chain) was observed in a study of T cells after yellow fever vaccination. TCRdb fed the 5' RACE reads into MiXCR, producing one record per CDR3 protein. There are hundreds of thousands of distinct CDR3 sequences in the sample; roughly a sixth occur only once, and 17% lies in the top ten. The J segment lost 5 bases and the V segment lost 6 bases, leaving 11 bases of the junction unmatched. The CDR3 totals 15 residues. Regarding this clonotype: What it binds is unknown.

Study-level points and caveats: The study noted that FACS-sorted repertoires could contain abundant clonotypes contaminating from the bulk population. A large majority of primary-vaccination clones showed up again after the booster (approximately 96% CD4, around 90% CD8).

This sample comprised PBMCs, obtained 4 to 6 days after the first yellow fever vaccination. The rearrangement uses TRBV12-3 or TRBV12-4 and TRBJ1-1, with 8 bases identical to TRBD1. The receptor was derived from a man between 18 and 35 years old who received the YFV17D yellow fever vaccine. The DNA for the CDR3 is TGTGCCAGCAGCATTCAGGGGGCAGGGGGGACTGAAGCTTTCTTT. Translating it yields CASSIQGAGGTEAFF.